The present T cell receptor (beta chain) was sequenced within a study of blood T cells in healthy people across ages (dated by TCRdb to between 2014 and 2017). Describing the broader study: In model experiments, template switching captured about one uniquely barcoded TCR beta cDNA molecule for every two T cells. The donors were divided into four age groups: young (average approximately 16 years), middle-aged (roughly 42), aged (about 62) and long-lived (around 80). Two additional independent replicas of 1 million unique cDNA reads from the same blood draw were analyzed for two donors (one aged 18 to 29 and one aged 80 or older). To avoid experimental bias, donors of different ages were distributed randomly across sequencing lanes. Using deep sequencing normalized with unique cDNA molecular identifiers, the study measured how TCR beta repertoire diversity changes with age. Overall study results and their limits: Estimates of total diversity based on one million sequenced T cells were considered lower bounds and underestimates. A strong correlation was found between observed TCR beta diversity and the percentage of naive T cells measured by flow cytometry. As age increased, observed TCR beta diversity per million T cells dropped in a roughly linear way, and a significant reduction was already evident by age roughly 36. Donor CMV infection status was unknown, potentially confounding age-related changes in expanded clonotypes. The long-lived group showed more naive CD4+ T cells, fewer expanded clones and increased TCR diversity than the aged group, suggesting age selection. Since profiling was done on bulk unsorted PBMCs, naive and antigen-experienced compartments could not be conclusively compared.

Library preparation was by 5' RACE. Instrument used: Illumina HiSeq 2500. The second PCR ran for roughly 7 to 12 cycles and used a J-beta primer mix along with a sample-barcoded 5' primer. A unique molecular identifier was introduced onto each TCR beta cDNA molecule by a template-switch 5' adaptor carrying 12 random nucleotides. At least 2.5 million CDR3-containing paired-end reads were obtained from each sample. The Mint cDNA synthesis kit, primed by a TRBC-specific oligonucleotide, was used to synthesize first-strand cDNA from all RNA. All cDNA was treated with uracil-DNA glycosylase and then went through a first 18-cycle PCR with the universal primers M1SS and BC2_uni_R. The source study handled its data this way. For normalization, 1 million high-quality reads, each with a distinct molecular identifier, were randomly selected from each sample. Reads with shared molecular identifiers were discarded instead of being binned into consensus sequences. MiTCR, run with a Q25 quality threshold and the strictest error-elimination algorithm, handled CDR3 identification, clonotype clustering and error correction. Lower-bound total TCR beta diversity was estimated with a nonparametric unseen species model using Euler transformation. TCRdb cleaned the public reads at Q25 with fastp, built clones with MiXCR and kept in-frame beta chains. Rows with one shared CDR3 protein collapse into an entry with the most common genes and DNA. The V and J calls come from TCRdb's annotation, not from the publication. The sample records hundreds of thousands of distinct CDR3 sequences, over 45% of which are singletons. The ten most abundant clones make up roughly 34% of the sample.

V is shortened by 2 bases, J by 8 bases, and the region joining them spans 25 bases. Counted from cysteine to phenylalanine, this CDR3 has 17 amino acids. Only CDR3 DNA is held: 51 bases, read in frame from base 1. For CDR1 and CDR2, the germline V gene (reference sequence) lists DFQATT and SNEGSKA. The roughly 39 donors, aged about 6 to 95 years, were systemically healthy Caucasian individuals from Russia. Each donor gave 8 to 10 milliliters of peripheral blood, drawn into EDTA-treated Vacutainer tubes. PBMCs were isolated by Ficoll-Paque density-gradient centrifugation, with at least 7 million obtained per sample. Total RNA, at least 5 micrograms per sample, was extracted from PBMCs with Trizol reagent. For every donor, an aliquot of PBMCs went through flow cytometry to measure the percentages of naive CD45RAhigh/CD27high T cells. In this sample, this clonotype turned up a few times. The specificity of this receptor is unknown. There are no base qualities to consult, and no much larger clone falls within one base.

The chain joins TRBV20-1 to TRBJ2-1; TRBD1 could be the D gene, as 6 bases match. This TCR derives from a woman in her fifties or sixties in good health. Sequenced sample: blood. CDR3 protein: CSARTGPVPYIIHEQFF. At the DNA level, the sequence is TGCAGTGCTAGAACAGGGCCCGTCCCCTACATTATCCATGAGCAGTTCTTC.